This is a list of T cell receptor beta chains from one sample in a study of blood T cells in healthy people across ages. TCRdb reprocessed the 5' RACE reads with MiXCR, giving one entry per CDR3 protein. The repertoire holds 750,000 to 850,000 distinct CDR3 sequences, around a quarter seen once, with 3% to 4% in the top ten. The same data also went into a second study, on T cells of mothers and their children.

Sequenced sample: blood. The receptors come from a boy aged 5 to 17 in good health. Each CDR3 is given with its conserved first and last residue. The order of the fields is D gene, J gene, clone size, V gene, CDR3 protein, CDR3 DNA. A D gene is named only where the DNA matches it firmly. Size is omitted from some rows. Given values are once, few, many or a class for expanded clones.

d_gene: TRBD1; j_gene: TRBJ2-2; abundance: few; v_gene: TRBV29-1; CDR3aa: CSVEDREGRTGELFF; CDR3nt: TGCAGCGTGGAGGACAGGGAAGGCCGCACCGGGGAGCTGTTTTTT
d_gene: TRBD1; j_gene: TRBJ2-7; abundance: -; v_gene: TRBV30; CDR3aa: CAWSVLGQGIYEQYF; CDR3nt: TGTGCCTGGAGTGTACTGGGACAGGGAATCTACGAGCAGTACTTC
d_gene: -; j_gene: TRBJ2-5; abundance: few; v_gene: TRBV7-2; CDR3aa: CASSLIAETQYF; CDR3nt: TGTGCCAGCAGCTTAATTGCGGAGACCCAGTACTTC
d_gene: TRBD2; j_gene: TRBJ2-3; abundance: -; v_gene: TRBV9; CDR3aa: CASSVEGSPGLSTDTQYF; CDR3nt: TGTGCCAGCAGCGTAGAGGGATCCCCGGGACTAAGCACAGATACGCAGTATTTT
d_gene: -; j_gene: TRBJ2-7; abundance: few; v_gene: TRBV7-9; CDR3aa: CASSVQYEQYF; CDR3nt: TGTGCCAGCAGCGTCCAATACGAGCAGTACTTC
d_gene: -; j_gene: TRBJ1-6; abundance: -; v_gene: TRBV28; CDR3aa: CASSLGAVRSPLHF; CDR3nt: TGTGCCAGCAGTTTAGGGGCGGTCAGATCACCCCTCCACTTT
d_gene: TRBD1; j_gene: TRBJ2-7; abundance: -; v_gene: TRBV7-2; CDR3aa: CASSSPTGGRNEQYF; CDR3nt: TGTGCCAGCAGCTCCCCGACAGGGGGCAGGAACGAGCAGTACTTC
d_gene: -; j_gene: TRBJ1-1; abundance: few; v_gene: TRBV7-9; CDR3aa: CASSLNTANTEAFF; CDR3nt: TGTGCCAGCAGCTTAAACACGGCGAACACTGAAGCTTTCTTT
d_gene: -; j_gene: TRBJ1-4; abundance: once; v_gene: TRBV7-2; CDR3aa: CASSPSPNEKLFF; CDR3nt: TGTGCCAGCAGCCCCTCCCCTAATGAAAAACTGTTTTTT
d_gene: TRBD2; j_gene: TRBJ2-5; abundance: -; v_gene: TRBV28; CDR3aa: CASRSSVAGDQETQYF; CDR3nt: TGTGCCAGCAGATCGAGCGTAGCGGGGGACCAAGAGACCCAGTACTTC
d_gene: -; j_gene: TRBJ2-2; abundance: few; v_gene: TRBV4-1; CDR3aa: CASSQEGIPWGTGELFF; CDR3nt: TGCGCCAGCAGCCAAGAGGGCATCCCTTGGGGGACCGGGGAGCTGTTTTTT
d_gene: -; j_gene: TRBJ1-2; abundance: -; v_gene: TRBV25-1; CDR3aa: CASSVSTGANYGYTF; CDR3nt: TGTGCCAGCAGTGTCTCGACAGGAGCCAACTATGGCTACACCTTC
d_gene: -; j_gene: TRBJ1-2; abundance: -; v_gene: TRBV29-1; CDR3aa: CSVEDQEGLYGYTF; CDR3nt: TGCAGCGTTGAAGATCAAGAGGGCCTCTATGGCTACACCTTC
d_gene: TRBD1; j_gene: TRBJ1-1; abundance: few; v_gene: TRBV3-1; CDR3aa: CASSATTGVPVTEAFF; CDR3nt: TGTGCCAGCAGCGCAACGACAGGGGTTCCAGTCACTGAAGCTTTCTTT
d_gene: TRBD1; j_gene: TRBJ2-2; abundance: -; v_gene: TRBV7-9; CDR3aa: CASSWAKGAVDTGELFF; CDR3nt: TGTGCCAGCAGCTGGGCCAAGGGGGCGGTGGACACCGGGGAGCTGTTTTTT
d_gene: -; j_gene: TRBJ2-5; abundance: -; v_gene: TRBV7-9; CDR3aa: CASSLVSIRGETQYF; CDR3nt: TGTGCCAGCAGCTTAGTCTCGATCAGGGGAGAGACCCAGTACTTC
d_gene: TRBD1; j_gene: TRBJ1-2; abundance: -; v_gene: TRBV7-2; CDR3aa: CASSLRQGDYGYTF; CDR3nt: TGTGCCAGCAGCTTACGACAGGGCGACTATGGCTACACCTTC
d_gene: -; j_gene: TRBJ2-1; abundance: -; v_gene: TRBV6-2/TRBV6-3; CDR3aa: CASSFWDLIGNEQFF; CDR3nt: TGTGCCAGCAGTTTTTGGGACCTCATTGGCAATGAGCAGTTCTTC
d_gene: TRBD2; j_gene: TRBJ2-7; abundance: -; v_gene: TRBV20-1; CDR3aa: CSARAPGLATYEQYF; CDR3nt: TGCAGTGCTAGAGCTCCGGGACTAGCGACCTACGAGCAGTACTTC
d_gene: -; j_gene: TRBJ2-5; abundance: -; v_gene: TRBV24-1; CDR3aa: CATSGSQGQGFF; CDR3nt: TGTGCCACCAGTGGAAGTCAGGGACAAGGGTTCTTC
d_gene: -; j_gene: TRBJ2-5; abundance: few; v_gene: TRBV5-5; CDR3aa: CASSFSMDARETQYF; CDR3nt: TGTGCCAGCAGCTTCTCCATGGACGCCCGGGAGACCCAGTACTTC
d_gene: TRBD1; j_gene: TRBJ2-2; abundance: few; v_gene: TRBV3-1; CDR3aa: CASSQRQGADTGELFF; CDR3nt: TGTGCCAGCAGCCAAAGACAGGGGGCTGACACCGGGGAGCTGTTTTTT
d_gene: TRBD1; j_gene: TRBJ2-4; abundance: -; v_gene: TRBV5-1; CDR3aa: CASRTQGARGNIQYF; CDR3nt: TGCGCCAGCAGGACGCAGGGGGCGCGGGGTAACATTCAGTACTTC
d_gene: TRBD2; j_gene: TRBJ2-2; abundance: many; v_gene: TRBV7-2; CDR3aa: CASSSRAGGTNTGELFF; CDR3nt: TGTGCCAGCAGCTCAAGAGCGGGGGGGACGAACACCGGGGAGCTGTTTTTT
d_gene: TRBD1; j_gene: TRBJ2-7; abundance: -; v_gene: TRBV5-1; CDR3aa: CASSLEGTGGYEQYF; CDR3nt: TGTGCCAGCAGCTTAGAGGGGACAGGGGGCTACGAGCAGTACTTC
d_gene: -; j_gene: TRBJ1-6; abundance: -; v_gene: TRBV28; CDR3aa: CASRKTGTNSPLHF; CDR3nt: TGTGCCAGCAGAAAAACAGGGACCAATTCACCCCTCCACTTT
d_gene: TRBD1; j_gene: TRBJ1-6; abundance: few; v_gene: TRBV28; CDR3aa: CASSAADRDYSPLHF; CDR3nt: TGTGCCAGCAGTGCCGCGGACAGGGATTATTCACCCCTCCACTTT
d_gene: TRBD2; j_gene: TRBJ2-7; abundance: -; v_gene: TRBV27; CDR3aa: CASRGLADYEQYF; CDR3nt: TGTGCCAGCAGAGGACTAGCGGACTACGAGCAGTACTTC
d_gene: -; j_gene: TRBJ2-5; abundance: -; v_gene: TRBV29-1; CDR3aa: CSVEWHLQETQYF; CDR3nt: TGCAGCGTTGAGTGGCACCTCCAAGAGACCCAGTACTTC
d_gene: -; j_gene: TRBJ2-5; abundance: -; v_gene: TRBV27; CDR3aa: CASRSEGYLETQYF; CDR3nt: TGTGCCAGCAGGTCTGAGGGATATCTAGAGACCCAGTACTTC
d_gene: -; j_gene: TRBJ2-3; abundance: -; v_gene: TRBV6-2/TRBV6-3; CDR3aa: CASSYSGPQPDPRADTQYF; CDR3nt: TGTGCCAGCAGTTACTCGGGACCACAACCGGACCCCAGGGCAGATACGCAGTATTTT
d_gene: -; j_gene: TRBJ2-1; abundance: -; v_gene: TRBV29-1; CDR3aa: CSVEDWLSNEQFF; CDR3nt: TGCAGCGTTGAAGATTGGCTCTCCAATGAGCAGTTCTTC
d_gene: TRBD2; j_gene: TRBJ2-1; abundance: few; v_gene: TRBV7-8; CDR3aa: CASSASGDSYNEQFF; CDR3nt: TGTGCCAGCAGCGCTAGCGGGGATTCCTACAATGAGCAGTTCTTC
d_gene: -; j_gene: TRBJ2-7; abundance: few; v_gene: TRBV28; CDR3aa: CASSSPQRDEQYF; CDR3nt: TGTGCCAGCAGTTCGCCCCAGCGGGACGAGCAGTACTTC
d_gene: TRBD1; j_gene: TRBJ2-5; abundance: -; v_gene: TRBV28; CDR3aa: CASSPRTGYGETQYF; CDR3nt: TGTGCCAGCAGTCCTCGGACAGGGTATGGGGAGACCCAGTACTTC